Sequencing of this T cell receptor (beta chain) was carried out in a study of T cell repertoires in cytomegalovirus infection. Study background: Both a matching HLA type and CMV infection were indicated by public TCR beta signatures.

The study, taken as a whole, reports: Summed frequency of public TCR beta families distinguished CMV carriers with the relevant HLA. Clonotype analysis showed dominance of the ex vivo response by HLA-C-restricted CMV-specific TCR beta clonotypes.

The germline V and J ends were trimmed by 5 bases and 7 bases, with 15 bases remaining between them. The CDR3 has 14 amino acids. This clonotype was recorded many times. Its target is unknown. TCRdb recomputed calls from the reads with MiXCR, one row per CDR3 protein. The sample carries 450,000 to 600,000 distinct CDR3 sequences, about 11% recorded once. The chain couples TRBV12-3 or TRBV12-4 to TRBJ1-3; D is uncertain. This receptor was obtained from a human donor in good health (CMV status not recorded). Some clones in this sample may be carry-over from other donors' samples. The sequencing sample was made of PBMCs. The CDR3 DNA is TGTGCCAGCAGTCTTATAGTCCGGATGAACACCATATATTTT. It is translated as CASSLIVRMNTIYF.